One and the same sample provided the 32 T cell receptor beta chains below, sequenced in a study of cytomegalovirus exposure and HLA in healthy donors. With 60 Vbeta and 13 Jbeta primers, the PCR was carried out. The table came from immunoSEQ multiplex PCR; TCRdb's copy has only in-frame clones and leaves some out. The sample lists 85,000 to 120,000 clones; roughly four fifths were seen once. Specimen: PBMCs. These TCRs come from a middle-aged man in good health and CMV-seronegative.

This chain uses TRBV9 with TRBJ2-7; 11 nucleotides agree with TRBD1. J was trimmed by 2 bases and V by 4 bases; bases with no gene match: 5. The CDR3 has 15 amino acids. Germline CDR1 reads SGDLS; CDR2 reads YYNGEE. The CDR3 region is CASSLGQGEPYEQYF. DNA of the CDR3: TGTGCCAGCAGCTTGGGACAGGGGGAACCCTACGAGCAGTACTTC.

The chain combines TRBV5-1 with TRBJ2-1; no definite D call. CDR1 and CDR2 (germline): SGHRS, YFSETQ. The germline V and J ends were trimmed by 1 base and 1 base, with 9 bases remaining between them. CDR3 length equals 15 residues. As DNA, the CDR3 is TGCGCCAGCAGCTTGTCCGGGTCTTCCTACAATGAGCAGTTCTTC. It codes for CASSLSGSSYNEQFF.

The gene calls are TRBV5-1 and TRBJ1-3; 7 nucleotides line up with TRBD1. This CDR3 is 14 amino acids long. The germline V gene encodes CDR1 SGHRS and CDR2 YFSETQ. J lost 1 base, V lost 4 bases, and 2 bases had no gene match. In DNA form, the CDR3 reads TGCGCCAGCAGCGCAGGGGGTTCTGGAAACACCATATATTTT. Protein sequence: CASSAGGSGNTIYF. The entire variable domain, with the rest obtained from reference TRBV5-1 and TRBJ1-3, is as follows: KAGVTQTPRYLIKTRGQQVTLSCSPISGHRSVSWYQQTPGQGLQFLFEYFSETQRNKGNFPGRFSGRQFSNSRSEMNVSTLELGDSALYLCASSAGGSGNTIYFGEGSWLTVV.

V and J are TRBV11-2 and TRBJ1-2, with D tentatively TRBD1 (5 bases). With 2 bases removed from V and 6 bases from J, the gap between germline ends came to 16 bases. The CDR3 consists of 15 residues. In germline, CDR1 is SGHAT, CDR2 FQNNGV. CDR3 nucleotides: TGTGCCAGCAGCTTAAGTAGGGCCAGGGTTGATGGCTACACCTTC. Its translation: CASSLSRARVDGYTF. Based on the CDR3 plus reference TRBV11-2 and TRBJ1-2, the full variable domain is EAGVAQSPRYKIIEKRQSVAFWCNPISGHATLYWYQQILGQGPKLLIQFQNNGVVDDSQLPKDRFSAERLKGVDSTLKIQPAKLEDSAVYLCASSLSRARVDGYTFGSGTRLTVV.

The rearrangement uses TRBV4-2 and TRBJ1-5; unclear D gene. V was cut by 4 bases and J by 0 bases, with 10 bases left in between. The CDR3 covers 15 residues. Per the germline V gene, CDR1 is LGHNA and CDR2 is YNFKEQ. The CDR3 spells CASSPTAYSNQPQHF. The CDR3 DNA follows: TGTGCCAGCAGCCCCACAGCTTATAGCAATCAGCCCCAGCATTTT.

V usage is TRBV18 and J usage is TRBJ2-1, with 7 bases matching TRBD1. Germline-derived CDR1 and CDR2 are KGHSH and LQKENI. The CDR3 consists of 16 residues. Trimming at V came to 2 bases and at J to 1 base, leaving 5 bases not matched to a gene. The CDR3 DNA follows: TGTGCCAGCTCACCAGGGACAGCTACGTCCTACAATGAGCAGTTCTTC. This gives the protein CASSPGTATSYNEQFF.

The chain has TRBV5-6 and TRBJ2-2, with TRBD2 identical over 8 bases. V shed 2 bases and J 4 bases; nucleotides not matched to a gene: 10. CDR1 is SGHDT, CDR2 YYEEEE, per germline. The CDR3 covers 17 residues. CDR3 DNA: TGTGCCAGCAGCTTCTTTGGTCTAGCGGGCTTCACCGGGGAGCTGTTTTTT. This translates into CASSFFGLAGFTGELFF.

The gene calls are TRBV6-1 and TRBJ2-3; D may be TRBD1 (6 bases). Trimming left V 4 bases short and J 2 bases short, with 10 bases between. This CDR3 is built from 14 residues. Germline V gene sequence: CDR1 MNHNS, CDR2 SASEGT. CDR3 bases: TGTGCCAGCAGTGGCCAGGGGTCCACAGATACGCAGTATTTT. Its translation: CASSGQGSTDTQYF.

The chain couples TRBV7-8 to TRBJ2-5, with TRBD2 as a possible D gene (5 bases). The CDR3 has 14 amino acids. In germline, CDR1 is SGHVS, CDR2 FQNEAQ. The V end lost 1 base, the J end lost 7 bases, and 13 bases lay between the germline ends. The CDR3 sequence: CASSLVGLRSTQYF. The CDR3 nucleotides read TGTGCCAGCAGCTTAGTCGGACTGCGCTCGACCCAGTACTTC.

J is TRBJ1-1 and V is TRBV25-1, with 7 bases fitting TRBD1. Germline assignment: CDR1 MGHDK and CDR2 SYGVNS. This CDR3 has 14 residues. J gave up 3 bases and V 6 bases, and 7 bases lay outside the gene matches. CDR3 DNA: TGTGCCAGCAGGAGTTCCAGGGGGTACACTGAAGCTTTCTTT. Amino acids: CASRSSRGYTEAFF.

The gene calls are TRBV4-1 and TRBJ2-1, with 11 bases fitting TRBD2. This CDR3 contains 16 residues. The junction had 9 bases not matched to a gene; V was cut back by 4 bases and J by 7 bases. Per the germline V gene, CDR1 is MGHRA and CDR2 is YSYEKL. CDR3 in DNA: TGCGCCAGCAGCCCCATCCAGGTAGCGGGGGGGAATGAGCAGTTCTTC. Translated: CASSPIQVAGGNEQFF.

A note on this clone: The sample holds other DNA sequences that translate to the same CDR3. V usage is TRBV6-5 and J usage is TRBJ1-1; D gene unclear. V dropped 0 bases and J dropped 6 bases, with 8 bases sitting between them. CDR1 and CDR2 (germline): MNHEY, SVGAGI. The CDR3 is 13 amino acids. The CDR3 nucleotides are TGTGCCAGCAGTTACTCCCGAGGGCCTGAAGCTTTCTTT. Translation: CASSYSRGPEAFF.

The CDR3 here is CASSLVSGKHEQFF. The CDR3 DNA is TGTGCCAGCAGCTTAGTATCAGGGAAGCATGAGCAGTTCTTC. The chain carries TRBV7-9 and TRBJ2-1, with a tentative D call TRBD1 (5 bases). The V end lost 1 base, the J end lost 8 bases, and 12 bases lay between the germline ends. The length of the CDR3 is 14 residues. Per germline, CDR1 SEHNR and CDR2 FQNEAQ (reference sequence).

CDR3 nucleotides: TGTGCCAGCAGCTTAAACGCGGTTACTGGAAAACTGTTTTTT. Translated, it gives CASSLNAVTGKLFF. This rearrangement joins TRBV11-2 to TRBJ1-4; D gene unclear. The CDR3 totals 14 residues. V was trimmed by 2 bases and J by 10 bases, leaving 14 bases between them. Germline lookup yields CDR1 SGHAT and CDR2 FQNNGV.

The rearrangement uses TRBV7-3 and TRBJ1-2; possible D gene TRBD1, 6 bases. The CDR3 has 15 residues. Trimming removed 0 bases at V and 4 bases at J, with 12 bases between. Per the germline V gene, CDR1 is SGHTA and CDR2 is FQGTGA. CDR3 in amino acids: CASSLTSDRTYGYTF. CDR3 sequence (DNA): TGTGCCAGCAGCTTAACTAGCGACAGGACCTATGGCTACACCTTC.

J is TRBJ2-1 and V is TRBV10-3, with a possible D match to TRBD2 (7 bases). The germline gives CDR1 ENHRY, CDR2 SYGVKD. The ends were cut back, 3 bases at V and 8 bases at J, with 14 bases in the middle. There are 14 residues in the CDR3. CDR3 in amino acids: CAISDRAGADEQFF. In DNA form, the CDR3 reads TGTGCCATCAGTGACAGGGCGGGGGCAGATGAGCAGTTCTTC.

The V gene is TRBV7-9, the J gene TRBJ2-7; 7 bases are shared with TRBD2. The germline V gene has CDR1 SEHNR and CDR2 FQNEAQ (reference sequence). CDR3 size: 16 residues. Trimming at V came to 5 bases and at J to 1 base, leaving 11 bases not matched to a gene. CDR3 DNA sequence: TGTGCCAGCAGCCCCGGGACTACATTCGGTTCCTACGAGCAGTACTTC. This encodes CASSPGTTFGSYEQYF. The whole variable domain, remainder taken from reference TRBV7-9 and TRBJ2-7, is DTGVSQNPRHKITKRGQNVTFRCDPISEHNRLYWYRQTLGQGPEFLTYFQNEAQLEKSRLLSDRFSAERPKGSFSTLEIQRTEQGDSAMYLCASSPGTTFGSYEQYFGPGTRLTVT.

This rearrangement joins TRBV11-2 to TRBJ2-7, with D possibly TRBD2 on 5 matching bases. Germline-derived CDR1 and CDR2 are SGHAT and FQNNGV. The V and J ends lost 3 bases and 4 bases respectively, with 10 bases between them. The CDR3 is made up of 13 amino acids. In DNA form, the CDR3 reads TGTGCCAGCAGCTTTAGCCGGGGTTACGAGCAGTACGTC. Amino acids: CASSFSRGYEQYV.

This clone was picked up one time. This chain uses TRBV27 with TRBJ1-2; possibly TRBD1 for D (5 bases). CDR1 and CDR2 from the germline V gene are MNHEY and SMNVEV (reference sequence). This CDR3 region has 12 residues. V lost 5 bases to trimming and J lost 6 bases, with 10 bases between them. The CDR3 DNA sequence: TGTGCCAGCAGTCTTCAGGGCCATGGCTACACCTTC. This gives the protein CASSLQGHGYTF.

This CDR3 reads CASSLSTDTQYF. The DNA for the CDR3 is TGTGCCAGCAGTTTATCGACAGATACGCAGTATTTT. This chain links TRBV28 with TRBJ2-3; D call uncertain. The CDR3 extends over 12 amino acids. In germline, CDR1 is MDHEN, CDR2 SYDVKM. V was clipped by 1 base and J by 3 bases, with 2 bases between them. Filled out from reference TRBV28 and TRBJ2-3, the complete variable domain reads DVKVTQSSRYLVKRTGEKVFLECVQDMDHENMFWYRQDPGLGLRLIYFSYDVKMKEKGDIPEGYSVSREKKERFSLILESASTNQTSMYLCASSLSTDTQYFGPGTRLTVL.

The rearrangement uses TRBV4-2 and TRBJ2-3, with D tentatively TRBD1 (6 bases). The CDR3 consists of 16 residues. V lost 4 bases and J 0 bases, leaving 14 bases between the germline ends. Germline V gene sequence: CDR1 LGHNA, CDR2 YNFKEQ. This CDR3 reads CASSPHGQKSTDTQYF. CDR3 DNA: TGTGCCAGCAGCCCCCATGGACAGAAAAGCACAGATACGCAGTATTTT.

This clone appeared a single time. The rearrangement uses TRBV5-6 and TRBJ2-3; D is unresolved. The germline V gene encodes CDR1 SGHDT and CDR2 YYEEEE. V lost 3 bases to trimming and J lost 3 bases, with 2 bases between them. The CDR3 is 11 residues long. The CDR3 region is CASSSTDTQYF. CDR3 nucleotide sequence: TGTGCCAGCAGCTCGACAGATACGCAGTATTTT. The full variable domain, its missing parts supplied by reference TRBV5-6 and TRBJ2-3, is DAGVTQSPTHLIKTRGQQVTLRCSPKSGHDTVSWYQQALGQGPQFIFQYYEEEERQRGNFPDRFSGHQFPNYSSELNVNALLLGDSALYLCASSSTDTQYFGPGTRLTVL.

The CDR3 protein is CASSLEFSSLSSYNEQFF. The CDR3 bases are TGTGCCAGCAGCTTAGAATTCTCTAGCTTGAGCTCCTACAATGAGCAGTTCTTC. The rearrangement joins TRBV7-8 to TRBJ2-1; D perhaps matches TRBD2 (5 bases). V lost 1 base and J 0 bases, leaving 16 bases between the germline ends. This CDR3 comprises 18 residues. Germline V CDR1 and CDR2: SGHVS, FQNEAQ.

This clone was seen just once. The V and J genes are TRBV10-3 and TRBJ2-1; 10 bases align to TRBD1. V shed 3 bases, J shed 5 bases, and the junction held 7 bases outside the gene matches. This CDR3 is 16 amino acids long. Per germline, CDR1 ENHRY and CDR2 SYGVKD. The CDR3 sequence: CAISESGTGADNEQFF. Here the CDR3 DNA reads TGTGCCATCAGTGAATCCGGGACAGGGGCCGACAATGAGCAGTTCTTC.

This chain connects TRBV10-1 to TRBJ2-2; TRBD2 agrees at 7 bases. Trimming cost V 2 bases and J 2 bases; bases outside gene matches: 8. Germline-derived CDR1 and CDR2 are WNHNN and SYGVQD (reference sequence). This CDR3 is 17 amino acids long. CDR3 region: CASSEGLRGSNTGELFF. In nucleotides, the CDR3 is TGCGCCAGCAGTGAGGGTCTGCGGGGGAGTAACACCGGGGAGCTGTTTTTT.

V gene TRBV20-1 combines with J gene TRBJ2-7, with a possible D match to TRBD2 (7 bases). This CDR3 is built from 11 residues. The V end was cut by 6 bases, the J end by 6 bases, with 12 bases between. The germline V gene has CDR1 DFQATT and CDR2 SNEGSKA (reference sequence). The CDR3 region has the DNA TGCAGTGCCCGCGGGGGCTCCGAGCAGTACTTC. The encoded protein is CSARGGSEQYF.

This clone was observed a handful of times. The J gene is TRBJ2-1, the V gene TRBV15; tentative D call: TRBD1 (6 bases). The CDR3 loop spans 17 amino acids. Germline lookup yields CDR1 LNHNV and CDR2 YYDKDF (reference sequence). Deletions cut 0 bases from V and 5 bases from J, with 17 bases between. CDR3 sequence reads: CATSRDNPRGFNNEQFF. For the CDR3, the DNA is TGTGCCACCAGCAGAGATAATCCCAGGGGATTCAACAATGAGCAGTTCTTC.

The chain combines TRBV18 with TRBJ1-1; maybe TRBD1 (5 bases). Germline values: CDR1 KGHSH, CDR2 LQKENI. V was clipped by 4 bases and J by 3 bases, with 15 bases between them. The CDR3 covers 15 residues. This CDR3 is CASSQSGGDHTEAFF. CDR3 DNA: TGTGCCAGCTCACAAAGTGGGGGGGATCACACTGAAGCTTTCTTT.

The gene calls are TRBV4-1 and TRBJ1-2; possibly TRBD1 for D (6 bases). V was trimmed by 2 bases and J by 2 bases, leaving 9 bases between them. The CDR3 sequence is 14 residues long. Germline V gives CDR1 MGHRA, CDR2 YSYEKL. DNA of the CDR3: TGCGCCAGCAGCCAAAGGACAGTAAACTATGGCTACACCTTC. This translates into CASSQRTVNYGYTF.

This chain uses TRBV28 with TRBJ1-1; 7 nucleotides line up with TRBD1. Germline V gene lookup returns CDR1 MDHEN and CDR2 SYDVKM. With 3 bases clipped from V and 0 bases from J, the junction kept 10 bases outside the gene matches. The CDR3 totals 17 residues. The CDR3: CASSFLWTGAMNTEAFF. The DNA for the CDR3 is TGTGCCAGCAGTTTCTTATGGACAGGCGCTATGAACACTGAAGCTTTCTTT.

The rearrangement links TRBV5-1 to TRBJ2-7; 8 bases are a match to TRBD1. Trimming removed 2 bases from V and 1 base from J; junction bases left unmatched: 2. Germline CDR1 is SGHRS and CDR2 is YFSETQ. The CDR3 totals 14 residues. This CDR3 reads CASSFGTGSYEQYV. The CDR3 coding sequence is TGCGCCAGCAGCTTCGGGACAGGTTCCTACGAGCAGTACGTC.

This chain connects TRBV27 to TRBJ2-1; TRBD2 might be the D (5 bases). This CDR3 region has 13 residues. V was trimmed by 5 bases and J by 4 bases, leaving 9 bases between them. Germline lookup yields CDR1 MNHEY and CDR2 SMNVEV (reference sequence). CDR3 sequence reads: CASSPRDYNEQFF. The DNA for the CDR3 is TGTGCCAGCAGTCCCCGGGATTACAATGAGCAGTTCTTC.